This record concerns one TCR beta chain sequence. Its matching antigen is unknown. The CDR3 contains 16 residues. Germline-derived CDR1 and CDR2 are SEHNR and FQNEAQ (reference sequence). Unmatched junction bases numbered 4, after V lost 2 bases and J lost 1 base. Documented treatment: oral pan-JAK inhibitor, 5-10 mg twice daily. This entry is derived from a study of CD8+ T cells in alopecia areata. General study findings and limits: In scalp and blood during tofacitinib, many expanded lesional clones persisted. An increase in clonality over normal scalp was evident in lesional scalp, especially alopecia totalis/universalis. Tofacitinib significantly decreased scalp clonality and expanded CD8+ clones among top 100. Uncertain still, given a single nonresponder, is whether baseline CD8+ expansion links to response.

Once RNA had been extracted, it was reverse transcribed into cDNA to act as the sequencing template. Generated by immunoSEQ multiplex PCR, the TCRdb table keeps only in-frame clones and is missing some. This table has fewer than 250,000 clones, 64% appearing once. The source of this sequence is a human donor with alopecia areata. J is TRBJ2-2 and V is TRBV7-9; 7 bases line up with TRBD2. The source material was CD4+ T cells sorted from blood, sampled between weeks 47 and 50, from a patient treated with tofacitinib. The DNA for the CDR3 is TGTGCCAGCAGCTTAAGCGGGGCCATGAACACCGGGGAGCTGTTTTTT. This gives the protein CASSLSGAMNTGELFF.